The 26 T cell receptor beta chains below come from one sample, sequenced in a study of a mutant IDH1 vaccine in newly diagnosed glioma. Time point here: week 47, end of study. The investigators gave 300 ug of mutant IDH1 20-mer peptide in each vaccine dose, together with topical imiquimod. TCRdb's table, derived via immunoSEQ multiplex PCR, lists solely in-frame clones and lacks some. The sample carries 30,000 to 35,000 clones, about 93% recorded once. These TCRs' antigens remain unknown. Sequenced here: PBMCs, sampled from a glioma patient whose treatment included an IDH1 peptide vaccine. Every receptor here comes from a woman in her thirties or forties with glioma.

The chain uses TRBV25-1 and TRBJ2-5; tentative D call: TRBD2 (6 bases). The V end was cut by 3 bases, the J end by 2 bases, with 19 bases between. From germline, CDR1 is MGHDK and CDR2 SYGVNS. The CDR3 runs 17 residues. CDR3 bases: TGTGCCAGCAGTGAGGGTGCCGGGCAGGGACTTCAAGAGACCCAGTACTTC. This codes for CASSEGAGQGLQETQYF.

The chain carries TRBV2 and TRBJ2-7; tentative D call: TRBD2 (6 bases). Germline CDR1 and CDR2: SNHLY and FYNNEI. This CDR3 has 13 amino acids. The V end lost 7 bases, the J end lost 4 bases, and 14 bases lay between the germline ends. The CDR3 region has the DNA TGTGCCAGCACCCTGGAGGGATTTTACGAGCAGTACTTC. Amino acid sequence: CASTLEGFYEQYF.

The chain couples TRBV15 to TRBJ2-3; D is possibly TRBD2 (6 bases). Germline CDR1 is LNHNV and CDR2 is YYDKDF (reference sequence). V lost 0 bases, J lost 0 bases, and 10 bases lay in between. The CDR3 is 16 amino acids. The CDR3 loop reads CATSRDPGGSTDTQYF. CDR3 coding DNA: TGTGCCACCAGCAGAGACCCCGGGGGAAGCACAGATACGCAGTATTTT.

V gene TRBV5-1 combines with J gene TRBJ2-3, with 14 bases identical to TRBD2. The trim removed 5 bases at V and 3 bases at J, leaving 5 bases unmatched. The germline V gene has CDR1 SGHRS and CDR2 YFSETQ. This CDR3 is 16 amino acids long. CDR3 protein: CASSFGLAGGTDTQYF. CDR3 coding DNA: TGCGCCAGCAGTTTCGGACTAGCGGGGGGAACAGATACGCAGTATTTT.

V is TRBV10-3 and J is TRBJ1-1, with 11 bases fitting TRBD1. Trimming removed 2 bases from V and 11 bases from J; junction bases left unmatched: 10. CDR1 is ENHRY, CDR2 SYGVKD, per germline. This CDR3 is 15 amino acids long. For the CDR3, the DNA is TGTGCCATCAGTGAGCCCCCGGGACAGGGGGTGGAGGCTTTCTTT. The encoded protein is CAISEPPGQGVEAFF.

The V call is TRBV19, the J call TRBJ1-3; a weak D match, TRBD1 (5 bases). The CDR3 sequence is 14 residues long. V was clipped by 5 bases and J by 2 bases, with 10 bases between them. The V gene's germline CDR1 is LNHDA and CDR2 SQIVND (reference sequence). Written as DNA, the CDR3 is TGTGCCAGTAGTGTCGGGGCGACTGGAAACACCATATATTTT. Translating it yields CASSVGATGNTIYF.

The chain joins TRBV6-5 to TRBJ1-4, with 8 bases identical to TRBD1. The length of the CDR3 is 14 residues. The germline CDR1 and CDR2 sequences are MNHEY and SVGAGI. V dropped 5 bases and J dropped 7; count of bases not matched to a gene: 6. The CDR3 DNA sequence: TGTGCCAGCAGTCTCCTTGACAGGGGTGAAAAACTGTTTTTT. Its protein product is CASSLLDRGEKLFF.

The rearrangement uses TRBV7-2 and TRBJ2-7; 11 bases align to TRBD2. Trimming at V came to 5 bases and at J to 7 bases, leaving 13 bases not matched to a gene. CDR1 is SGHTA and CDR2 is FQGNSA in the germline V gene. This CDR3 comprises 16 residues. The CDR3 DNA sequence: TGTGCCAGCAGCGGGCGACTAGCGGGGCACCAGGGGGAGCAGTACTTC. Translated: CASSGRLAGHQGEQYF.

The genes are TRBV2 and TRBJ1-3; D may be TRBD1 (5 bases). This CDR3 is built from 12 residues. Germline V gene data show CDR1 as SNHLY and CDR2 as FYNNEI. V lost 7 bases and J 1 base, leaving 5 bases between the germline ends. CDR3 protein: CASKGSGNTIYF. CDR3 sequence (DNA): TGTGCCAGCAAGGGGTCTGGAAACACCATATATTTT.

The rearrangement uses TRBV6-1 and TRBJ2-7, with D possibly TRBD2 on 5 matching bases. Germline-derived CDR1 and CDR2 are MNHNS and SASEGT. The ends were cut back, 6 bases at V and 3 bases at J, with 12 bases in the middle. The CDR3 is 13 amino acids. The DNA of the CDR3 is TGTGCCAGCAGGGGAAGCGGCTTCTACGAGCAGTACTTC. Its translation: CASRGSGFYEQYF.

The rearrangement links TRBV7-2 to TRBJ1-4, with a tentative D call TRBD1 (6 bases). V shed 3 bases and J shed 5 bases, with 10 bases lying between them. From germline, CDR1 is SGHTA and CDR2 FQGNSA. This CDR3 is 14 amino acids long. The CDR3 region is CASSFLGGNEKLFF. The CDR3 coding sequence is TGTGCCAGCAGCTTTTTAGGGGGAAATGAAAAACTGTTTTTT.

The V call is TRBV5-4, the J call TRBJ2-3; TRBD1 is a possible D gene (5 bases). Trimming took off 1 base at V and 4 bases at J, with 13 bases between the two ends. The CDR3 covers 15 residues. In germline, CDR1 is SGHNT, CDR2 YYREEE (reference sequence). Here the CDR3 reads CASSLLQGGADTQYF. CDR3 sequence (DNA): TGTGCCAGCAGCTTGCTCCAGGGTGGAGCAGATACGCAGTATTTT.

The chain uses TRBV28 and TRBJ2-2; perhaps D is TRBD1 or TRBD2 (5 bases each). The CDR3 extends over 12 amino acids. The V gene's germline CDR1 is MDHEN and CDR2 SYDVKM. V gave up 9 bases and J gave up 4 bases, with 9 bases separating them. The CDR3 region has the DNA TGTGCCAGTATGAGGGGCACCGGGGAGCTGTTTTTT. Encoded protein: CASMRGTGELFF.

The CDR3 spells CASSVTPANTEAFF. Written as DNA, the CDR3 is TGTGCCAGCAGCGTCACACCAGCGAACACTGAAGCTTTCTTT. The V gene is TRBV9, the J gene TRBJ1-1; D is undetermined. This CDR3 comprises 14 residues. Germline V gives CDR1 SGDLS, CDR2 YYNGEE. Between the trimmed V and J ends, which lost 2 bases and 1 base, there was a span of 9 bases.

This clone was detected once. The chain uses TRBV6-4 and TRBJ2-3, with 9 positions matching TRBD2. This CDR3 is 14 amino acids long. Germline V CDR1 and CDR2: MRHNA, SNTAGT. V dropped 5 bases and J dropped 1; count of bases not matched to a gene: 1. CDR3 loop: CASSIAGGTDTQYF. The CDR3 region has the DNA TGTGCCAGCAGTATAGCGGGAGGCACAGATACGCAGTATTTT.

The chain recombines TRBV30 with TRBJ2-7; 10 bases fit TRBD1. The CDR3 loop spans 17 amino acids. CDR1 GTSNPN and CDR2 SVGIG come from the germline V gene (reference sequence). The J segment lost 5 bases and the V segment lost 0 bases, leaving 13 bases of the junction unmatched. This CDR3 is CAWSVRTLRDRGDEQYF. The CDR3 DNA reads TGTGCCTGGAGTGTACGGACCCTCCGGGACAGGGGAGACGAGCAGTACTTC.

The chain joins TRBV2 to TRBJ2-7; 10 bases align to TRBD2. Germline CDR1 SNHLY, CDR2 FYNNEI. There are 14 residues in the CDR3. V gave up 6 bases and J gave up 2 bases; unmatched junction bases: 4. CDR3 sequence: CASRTGLATYEQYF. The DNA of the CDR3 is TGTGCCAGCAGGACGGGACTAGCGACCTACGAGCAGTACTTC.

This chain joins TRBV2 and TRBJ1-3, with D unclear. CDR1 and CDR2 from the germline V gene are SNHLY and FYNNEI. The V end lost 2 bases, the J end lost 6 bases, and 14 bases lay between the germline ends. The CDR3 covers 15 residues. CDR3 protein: CASSERASWENTIYF. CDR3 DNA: TGTGCCAGCAGTGAACGGGCGTCCTGGGAAAACACCATATATTTT.

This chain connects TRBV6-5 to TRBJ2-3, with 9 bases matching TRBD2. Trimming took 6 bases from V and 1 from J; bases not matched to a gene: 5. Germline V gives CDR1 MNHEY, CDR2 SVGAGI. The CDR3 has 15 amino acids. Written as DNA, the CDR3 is TGTGCCAGCAGGATAATAGCGGGGGGCACAGATACGCAGTATTTT. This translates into CASRIIAGGTDTQYF.

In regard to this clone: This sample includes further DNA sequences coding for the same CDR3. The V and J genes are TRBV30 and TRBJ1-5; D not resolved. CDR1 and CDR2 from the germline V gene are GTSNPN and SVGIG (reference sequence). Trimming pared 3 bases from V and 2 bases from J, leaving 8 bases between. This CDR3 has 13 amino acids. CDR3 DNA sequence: TGTGCCTGGAGCGGGAGGGGCAATCAGCCCCAGCATTTT. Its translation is CAWSGRGNQPQHF. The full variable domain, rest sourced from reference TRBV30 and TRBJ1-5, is SQTIHQWPATLVQPVGSPLSLECTVEGTSNPNLYWYRQAAGRGLQLLFYSVGIGQISSEVPQNLSASRPQDRQFILSSKKLLLSDSGFYLCAWSGRGNQPQHFGDGTRLSIL.

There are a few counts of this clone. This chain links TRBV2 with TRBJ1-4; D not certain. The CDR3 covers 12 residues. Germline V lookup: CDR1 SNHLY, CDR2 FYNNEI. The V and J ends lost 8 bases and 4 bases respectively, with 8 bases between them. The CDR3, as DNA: TGTGCCAGCGGCGCAGATAATGAAAAACTGTTTTTT. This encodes CASGADNEKLFF.

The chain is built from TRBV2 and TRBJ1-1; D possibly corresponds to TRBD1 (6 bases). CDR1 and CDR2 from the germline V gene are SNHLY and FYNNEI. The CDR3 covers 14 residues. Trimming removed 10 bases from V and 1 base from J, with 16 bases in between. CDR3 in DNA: TGTGCCACCTCGAGGATCAGGGGGAACACTGAAGCTTTCTTT. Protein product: CATSRIRGNTEAFF. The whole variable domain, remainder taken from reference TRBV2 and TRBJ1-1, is EPEVTQTPSHQVTQMGQEVILRCVPISNHLYFYWYRQILGQKVEFLVSFYNNEISEKSEIFDDQFSVERPDGSNFTLKIRSTKLEDSAMYFCATSRIRGNTEAFFGQGTRLTVV.

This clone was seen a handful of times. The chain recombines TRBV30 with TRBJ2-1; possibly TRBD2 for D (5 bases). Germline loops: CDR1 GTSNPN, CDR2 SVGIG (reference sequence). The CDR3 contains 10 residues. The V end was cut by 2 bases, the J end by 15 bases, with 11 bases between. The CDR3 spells CAWSTSLLFF. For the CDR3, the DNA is TGTGCCTGGAGTACTAGTTTGCTGTTCTTC. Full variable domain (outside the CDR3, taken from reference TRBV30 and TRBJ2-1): SQTIHQWPATLVQPVGSPLSLECTVEGTSNPNLYWYRQAAGRGLQLLFYSVGIGQISSEVPQNLSASRPQDRQFILSSKKLLLSDSGFYLCAWSTSLLFFGPGTRLTVL.

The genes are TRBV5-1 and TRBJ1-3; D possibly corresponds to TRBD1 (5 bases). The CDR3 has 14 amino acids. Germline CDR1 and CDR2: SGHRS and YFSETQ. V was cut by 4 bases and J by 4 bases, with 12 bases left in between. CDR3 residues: CASSLGVSGNTIYF. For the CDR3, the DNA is TGCGCCAGCAGCCTAGGGGTTAGCGGAAACACCATATATTTT. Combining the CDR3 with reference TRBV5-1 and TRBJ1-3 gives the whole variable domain KAGVTQTPRYLIKTRGQQVTLSCSPISGHRSVSWYQQTPGQGLQFLFEYFSETQRNKGNFPGRFSGRQFSNSRSEMNVSTLELGDSALYLCASSLGVSGNTIYFGEGSWLTVV.

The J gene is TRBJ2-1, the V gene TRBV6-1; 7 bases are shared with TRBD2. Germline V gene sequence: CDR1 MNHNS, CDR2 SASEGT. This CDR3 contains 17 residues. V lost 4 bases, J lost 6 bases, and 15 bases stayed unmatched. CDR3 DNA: TGTGCCAGCAGTGGATATAGCGGGCCACTACGAGCCAATGAGCAGTTCTTC. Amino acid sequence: CASSGYSGPLRANEQFF.

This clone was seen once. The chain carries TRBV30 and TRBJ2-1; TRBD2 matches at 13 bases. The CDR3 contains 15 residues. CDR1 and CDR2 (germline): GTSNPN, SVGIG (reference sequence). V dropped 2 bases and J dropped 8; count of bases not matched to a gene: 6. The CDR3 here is CAWSQGTSGAHEQFF. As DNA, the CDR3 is TGTGCCTGGAGTCAAGGGACTAGCGGGGCCCATGAGCAGTTCTTC.